The 30 T cell receptor beta chains reported below all come from one sample, sequenced in a study of blood T cell repertoires in COVID-19. Profiling relied on immunoSEQ multiplex PCR, and the TCRdb table lists in-frame clones only, not all of them. Among some 200,000 clones listed, about 85% were seen once. Sequenced input: peripheral blood. All receptors come from a man in his 70s with acute or convalescent COVID-19.

The chain has TRBV5-5 and TRBJ1-5; 7 bases are a match to TRBD1. In germline, CDR1 is SGHKS, CDR2 YYEKEE (reference sequence). CDR3 length: 15 residues. Trimming took 3 bases from V and 9 from J; bases not matched to a gene: 12. In nucleotides, the CDR3 is TGTGCCAGCAGCTACTCGGGACAGTCAGAGGGGCCCCAGCATTTT. Amino acid sequence: CASSYSGQSEGPQHF.

The J gene is TRBJ2-1, the V gene TRBV18, with D maybe TRBD1 (6 bases). Germline values: CDR1 KGHSH, CDR2 LQKENI. The CDR3 contains 15 residues. Trimming took 6 bases from V and 0 from J, leaving 12 bases between them. The CDR3 DNA is TGTGCCAGCTCTACAAGGGGGAGCTCCTACAATGAGCAGTTCTTC. Amino acids: CASSTRGSSYNEQFF.

This clone was detected once. The chain recombines TRBV6-5 with TRBJ2-2, with 7 bases lining up with TRBD1. Germline-derived CDR1 and CDR2 are MNHEY and SVGAGI. J lost 1 base, V lost 5 bases, and 4 bases had no gene match. This CDR3 has 15 amino acids. CDR3 sequence (DNA): TGTGCCAGCAGTCCCAGGACAGGGAACACCGGGGAGCTGTTTTTT. It encodes CASSPRTGNTGELFF.

This chain connects TRBV7-9 to TRBJ2-5; D unresolved. V was cut by 3 bases and J by 5 bases, with 4 bases left in between. The germline CDR1 and CDR2 sequences are SEHNR and FQNEAQ (reference sequence). CDR3 size: 11 residues. CDR3 in amino acids: CASSFSETQYF. The CDR3 DNA is TGTGCCAGCAGCTTCTCGGAGACCCAGTACTTC.

As for this clone: This CDR3 is also generated by other DNA sequences in the sample. The chain combines TRBV9 with TRBJ2-3; a possible D gene is TRBD1 (5 bases). This CDR3 is built from 14 residues. Germline lookup yields CDR1 SGDLS and CDR2 YYNGEE. The V end was cut by 0 bases, the J end by 1 base, with 6 bases between. Here the CDR3 reads CASSVGQRTDTQYF. The CDR3, as DNA: TGTGCCAGCAGCGTAGGACAGCGCACAGATACGCAGTATTTT.

This sequence joins TRBV12-3 or TRBV12-4 and TRBJ2-1; 8 bases line up with TRBD2. This CDR3 is built from 13 residues. The trim removed 6 bases at V and 7 bases at J, leaving 5 bases unmatched. Here the CDR3 reads CASRSGSRNEQFF. CDR3 DNA: TGTGCCAGCAGGAGCGGGAGTCGAAATGAGCAGTTCTTC.

The chain combines TRBV11-3 with TRBJ2-1; 13 bases agree with TRBD2. With 3 bases clipped from V and 6 bases from J, the junction kept 2 bases outside the gene matches. The CDR3 consists of 15 residues. The germline V gene encodes CDR1 SGHNT and CDR2 YENEEA. CDR3 amino acids: CASSLTSGRSNEQFF. In nucleotides, the CDR3 is TGTGCCAGCAGCTTGACTAGCGGGAGGTCCAATGAGCAGTTCTTC. Together with reference TRBV11-3 and TRBJ2-1, the CDR3 gives the full variable domain: EAGVVQSPRYKIIEKKQPVAFWCNPISGHNTLYWYLQNLGQGPELLIRYENEEAVDDSQLPKDRFSAERLKGVDSTLKIQPAELGDSAVYLCASSLTSGRSNEQFFGPGTRLTVL.

This clone was seen a single time. The chain links TRBV25-1 to TRBJ2-5; 8 nucleotides line up with TRBD1. V lost 4 bases and J lost 5; bases outside the gene matches: 6. The CDR3 runs to 14 residues. The germline gives CDR1 MGHDK, CDR2 SYGVNS. CDR3: CASSGTGKVETQYF. The CDR3 DNA reads TGTGCCAGCAGTGGGACAGGGAAAGTCGAGACCCAGTACTTC.

This chain links TRBV20-1 with TRBJ1-2; D is uncertain. The CDR3 sequence is 12 residues long. The V end lost 3 bases, the J end lost 8 bases, and 13 bases lay between the germline ends. Germline lookup yields CDR1 DFQATT and CDR2 SNEGSKA (reference sequence). The CDR3 DNA is TGCAGTGCTAGTACTGGGAGTATCGGCTACACCTTC. Translated: CSASTGSIGYTF.

The rearrangement joins TRBV6-5 to TRBJ2-1, with TRBD2 matching 11 bases. V gave up 6 bases and J gave up 4 bases; unmatched junction bases: 5. Looked up from germline, CDR1 is MNHEY and CDR2 is SVGAGI. CDR3 length equals 15 residues. The CDR3 is CASSLTSGDYNEQFF. CDR3 in DNA: TGTGCCAGCAGCCTGACTAGCGGGGATTACAATGAGCAGTTCTTC.

This clone was observed once. The chain has TRBV5-1 and TRBJ1-1; D might be TRBD1 (5 bases). CDR1 is SGHRS, CDR2 YFSETQ, per germline. The CDR3 totals 13 residues. The ends were cut back, 7 bases at V and 1 base at J, with 11 bases in the middle. CDR3 in DNA: TGCGCCAGCTCCCAAGACAGGAACACTGAAGCTTTCTTT. Protein sequence: CASSQDRNTEAFF.

CDR3 residues: CATSDPSRGAQPQHF. CDR3 nucleotide sequence: TGTGCCACCAGTGACCCCTCCAGGGGAGCTCAGCCCCAGCATTTT. The gene calls are TRBV24-1 and TRBJ1-5; weak D call: TRBD1 (6 bases). V lost 4 bases, J lost 6 bases, and 15 bases lay in between. Germline lookup yields CDR1 KGHDR and CDR2 SFDVKD. The CDR3 spans 15 residues.

V usage is TRBV24-1 and J usage is TRBJ1-3; a weak D match, TRBD1 (5 bases). The CDR3 loop spans 17 amino acids. The germline V and J ends were trimmed by 0 bases and 0 bases, with 11 bases remaining between them. CDR1 and CDR2 from the germline V gene are KGHDR and SFDVKD. Written as DNA, the CDR3 is TGTGCCACCAGTGATTTGCCCCAGGGACTCTCTGGAAACACCATATATTTT. Its protein is CATSDLPQGLSGNTIYF.

This chain links TRBV24-1 with TRBJ2-7, with TRBD1 matching over 7 bases. The CDR3 extends over 16 amino acids. Losses at the gene ends were 3 bases for V and 2 bases for J; bases not matched to a gene: 9. Germline assignment: CDR1 KGHDR and CDR2 SFDVKD. CDR3 amino acids: CATSDPMGQSPYEQYF. The DNA for the CDR3 is TGTGCCACCAGTGATCCTATGGGACAGTCTCCCTACGAGCAGTACTTC.

The chain joins TRBV5-1 to TRBJ2-4; D is perhaps TRBD1 (5 bases). V lost 2 bases and J lost 1, with 7 bases in between. Per the germline V gene, CDR1 is SGHRS and CDR2 is YFSETQ. This CDR3 is built from 14 residues. The CDR3 reads CASSLTGAKNIQYF. DNA for the CDR3: TGCGCCAGCAGCTTAACAGGTGCCAAAAACATTCAGTACTTC.

The V gene is TRBV19, the J gene TRBJ1-1; 7 bases agree with TRBD1. V trimming: 3 bases; J trimming: 6 bases; junction bases outside the gene matches: 10. Germline CDR1 and CDR2: LNHDA and SQIVND (reference sequence). This CDR3 contains 15 residues. The CDR3 nucleotides are TGTGCCAGTAGTATCAATACAGGGGTGATCGCTGAAGCTTTCTTT. Translating gives CASSINTGVIAEAFF.

The chain employs TRBV18 and TRBJ1-6; D is unresolved. The CDR3 has 16 amino acids. Trimming left V 2 bases short and J 4 bases short, with 12 bases between. Per germline, CDR1 KGHSH and CDR2 LQKENI. The CDR3 loop reads CASSPGSGRYNSPLHF. The CDR3 coding sequence is TGTGCCAGCTCACCAGGGAGTGGAAGATATAATTCACCCCTCCACTTT.

The chain uses TRBV5-1 and TRBJ2-7, with 8 bases that match TRBD1. This CDR3 has 13 residues. Germline-derived CDR1 and CDR2 are SGHRS and YFSETQ. Germline trimming cut 0 bases from V and 6 bases from J; bases unmatched to any gene: 2. CDR3 protein: CASSLGQGFEQYF. The CDR3 DNA follows: TGCGCCAGCAGCTTGGGACAGGGGTTCGAGCAGTACTTC. Looking up the rest from reference TRBV5-1 and TRBJ2-7 gives the full variable domain: KAGVTQTPRYLIKTRGQQVTLSCSPISGHRSVSWYQQTPGQGLQFLFEYFSETQRNKGNFPGRFSGRQFSNSRSEMNVSTLELGDSALYLCASSLGQGFEQYFGPGTRLTVT.

The V and J genes are TRBV7-9 and TRBJ2-7, with D possibly TRBD1 on 6 matching bases. CDR1 SEHNR and CDR2 FQNEAQ come from the germline V gene (reference sequence). CDR3 length: 14 amino acids. V was clipped by 2 bases and J by 0 bases, with 8 bases between them. CDR3 residues: CASSLQGSSYEQYF. The CDR3 region has the DNA TGTGCCAGCAGCTTACAGGGGAGCTCCTACGAGCAGTACTTC.

The rearrangement joins TRBV5-4 to TRBJ2-5; tentative D call: TRBD2 (6 bases). V was pared by 1 base and J by 2 bases, with 12 bases between. Germline V lookup: CDR1 SGHNT, CDR2 YYREEE (reference sequence). The CDR3 totals 15 residues. CDR3 in DNA: TGTGCCAGCAGCTTGTACGGGAGTGGTCAAGAGACCCAGTACTTC. Protein: CASSLYGSGQETQYF.

This clone has just a few counts. The chain is built from TRBV18 and TRBJ2-2; maybe TRBD1 (6 bases). CDR1 KGHSH and CDR2 LQKENI come from the germline V gene. Trimming stripped 3 bases from V and 3 bases from J, with 11 bases between. The CDR3 runs 15 residues. In nucleotides, the CDR3 is TGTGCCAGCTCACCTTTCCGGACAGACACCGGGGAGCTGTTTTTT. Protein product: CASSPFRTDTGELFF. Supplemented by reference TRBV18 and TRBJ2-2, the full variable domain reads NAGVMQNPRHLVRRRGQEARLRCSPMKGHSHVYWYRQLPEEGLKFMVYLQKENIIDESGMPKERFSAEFPKEGPSILRIQQVVRGDSAAYFCASSPFRTDTGELFFGEGSRLTVL.

The CDR3 DNA reads TGTGCCAGCAGCGGTATAGAGTTGGAGACCCAGTACTTC. It codes for CASSGIELETQYF. The chain couples TRBV9 to TRBJ2-5, with no clear D. V was trimmed by 3 bases and J by 5 bases, leaving 11 bases between them. This CDR3 is built from 13 residues. Germline CDR1 reads SGDLS; CDR2 reads YYNGEE.

The rearrangement uses TRBV5-1 and TRBJ1-2, with 7 bases matching TRBD1. CDR3 length: 12 residues. The germline CDR1 and CDR2 sequences are SGHRS and YFSETQ. V dropped 4 bases and J dropped 8; count of bases not matched to a gene: 5. This chain's CDR3 is CASSLGTDGYTF. As DNA, the CDR3 is TGCGCCAGCAGCCTCGGGACAGACGGCTACACCTTC.

This clone showed up just once. The chain has TRBV7-9 and TRBJ2-3; 7 bases are shared with TRBD2. V gave up 4 bases and J gave up 4 bases; unmatched junction bases: 5. CDR1 and CDR2 (germline): SEHNR, FQNEAQ (reference sequence). The CDR3 covers 14 residues. CDR3 residues: CASSWGGRADTQYF. CDR3 coding DNA: TGTGCCAGCAGCTGGGGAGGGCGGGCAGATACGCAGTATTTT.

This clone was counted once. The CDR3 region has the DNA TGTGCCAGCAGCCCCCCTACCAATGAGCAGTTCTTC. This translates into CASSPPTNEQFF. The V call is TRBV3-1 (or the pseudogene TRBV3-2), the J call TRBJ2-1; D ambiguous. Germline V lookup: CDR1 LGHDT, CDR2 YNNKEL (reference sequence). CDR3 length: 12 residues. Between the trimmed V and J ends, which lost 4 bases and 6 bases, there was a span of 7 bases.

The V gene is TRBV18, the J gene TRBJ2-7, with TRBD1 matching 9 bases. CDR1 is KGHSH and CDR2 is LQKENI in the germline V gene. Germline trimming cut 8 bases from V and 6 bases from J; bases unmatched to any gene: 11. The CDR3 length is 14 residues. The CDR3 DNA reads as TGTGCCAGCGCCCTTGAACAGGGGGCGCGCGAGCAGTACTTC. This codes for CASALEQGAREQYF.

The V gene is TRBV10-3, the J gene TRBJ2-3; 7 bases are shared with TRBD1. The CDR3 spans 16 residues. Germline lookup yields CDR1 ENHRY and CDR2 SYGVKD. V gave up 10 bases and J gave up 5 bases; unmatched junction bases: 18. The CDR3: CASTTGAQGQGDTQYF. DNA for the CDR3: TGTGCCAGCACTACAGGGGCCCAGGGGCAAGGAGATACGCAGTATTTT.

This clone showed up just a few times. Germline is not matched at one junction end, which may reflect a read error. The CDR3 protein is CASSSGQGELFIIF. As DNA, the CDR3 is TGTGCCAGCAGCAGTGGGCAAGGGGAACTTTTTATAATCTTC. The chain is built from TRBV5-4 and TRBJ2-1; possible D gene TRBD1, 5 bases. CDR1 and CDR2 (germline): SGHNT, YYREEE (reference sequence). The CDR3 has 14 amino acids.

The chain combines TRBV19 with TRBJ1-5, with D possibly being TRBD1 (6 bases). The CDR3 sequence is 15 residues long. The V gene's germline CDR1 is LNHDA and CDR2 SQIVND (reference sequence). V was clipped by 7 bases and J by 0 bases, with 13 bases between them. The CDR3 spells CASTPTGGSNQPQHF. The CDR3 DNA is TGTGCCAGTACTCCGACAGGCGGTAGCAATCAGCCCCAGCATTTT.

The chain links TRBV27 to TRBJ2-5; a weak D match, TRBD2 (5 bases). The V gene lost 5 bases and the J gene lost 4 bases, with 14 bases spanning the gap. The CDR3 length is 14 residues. Germline CDR1 reads MNHEY; CDR2 reads SMNVEV (reference sequence). CDR3 amino acids: CASSAGLPRETQYF. CDR3 DNA sequence: TGTGCCAGCAGTGCAGGACTGCCTCGAGAGACCCAGTACTTC.